This is a list of T cell receptor beta chains from one sample in a study of neurological immune-mediated disorders. TCRdb redid the calling of the 5' RACE reads with MiXCR, one entry per CDR3 protein. The sample records 53,000 or so distinct CDR3 sequences, approximately 9.2% being singletons. The specimen sequenced was PBMCs. These receptors all stem from a woman aged 40 to 55 in good health. The CDR3 runs from the conserved cysteine through the conserved F or W. The D gene is left open where the match is weak. The size of a clone is reported for some rows only, either as once, few or many, or as a class for expanded clones.

d_call: .
clone_size: many
j_call: TRBJ1-5
v_call: TRBV9
cdr3_nt: TGTGCCAGCAGCGTAGACGCCTACAATCAGCCCCAGCATTTT
cdr3_aa: CASSVDAYNQPQHF

d_call: .
clone_size: .
j_call: TRBJ1-2
v_call: TRBV3-1
cdr3_nt: TGTGCCAGCAGCCAAGATAGCCACAGGGAAATCTATGGCTACACCTTC
cdr3_aa: CASSQDSHREIYGYTF

d_call: .
clone_size: many
j_call: TRBJ2-1
v_call: TRBV12-3/TRBV12-4
cdr3_nt: TGTGCCAGCAGTTTCCGGCGACTAAGCTCCTACAATGAGCAGTTCTTC
cdr3_aa: CASSFRRLSSYNEQFF

d_call: .
clone_size: many
j_call: TRBJ2-2
v_call: TRBV3-1
cdr3_nt: TGTGCCAGCAGCCAAGGACGAACCGGGGAGCTGTTTTTT
cdr3_aa: CASSQGRTGELFF

d_call: .
clone_size: .
j_call: TRBJ1-2
v_call: TRBV21-1
cdr3_nt: TGTGCCAGCAGCAAAAGACAAAGAACAGGTGATTCCTATGGCTACACCTTC
cdr3_aa: CASSKRQRTGDSYGYTF

d_call: .
clone_size: many
j_call: TRBJ2-3
v_call: TRBV5-1
cdr3_nt: TGCGCCAGCAGCTTGGCCTCGTGGGGTAGCGTGCCAGATACGCAGTATTTT
cdr3_aa: CASSLASWGSVPDTQYF

d_call: TRBD1
clone_size: .
j_call: TRBJ2-7
v_call: TRBV6-5
cdr3_nt: TGTGCCAGCAGTTCAGACGGGACAGGGCTTCACGAGCAGTACTTC
cdr3_aa: CASSSDGTGLHEQYF

d_call: .
clone_size: .
j_call: TRBJ2-7
v_call: TRBV20-1
cdr3_nt: TGCAGTGCTAGAGATGGGTCGGGTTACGAGCAGTACTTC
cdr3_aa: CSARDGSGYEQYF

d_call: .
clone_size: many
j_call: TRBJ2-3
v_call: TRBV20-1
cdr3_nt: TGCAGTGCCAGGGGGATAGCGGGAAAGACAGATACGCAGTATTTT
cdr3_aa: CSARGIAGKTDTQYF

d_call: TRBD2
clone_size: many
j_call: TRBJ2-3
v_call: TRBV20-1
cdr3_nt: TGCAGTGCTGTCCCGGCTAGCGGGGGCATCGATACGCAGTATTTT
cdr3_aa: CSAVPASGGIDTQYF

d_call: TRBD1
clone_size: many
j_call: TRBJ2-1
v_call: TRBV7-2
cdr3_nt: TGTGCCAGCAGCCGGACCGGGACAGGGGCCAATGAGCAGTTCTTC
cdr3_aa: CASSRTGTGANEQFF

d_call: TRBD2
clone_size: many
j_call: TRBJ2-5
v_call: TRBV3-1
cdr3_nt: TGTGCCAGCAGCCCCCTGGGGGCGGGAGGGCGGAAAGAGACCCAGTACTTC
cdr3_aa: CASSPLGAGGRKETQYF

d_call: TRBD2
clone_size: many
j_call: TRBJ2-1
v_call: TRBV6-2/TRBV6-3
cdr3_nt: TGTGCCAGCAGTGGCTTAGCGGGAGCGCCGTTCTTC
cdr3_aa: CASSGLAGAPFF

d_call: .
clone_size: .
j_call: TRBJ2-3
v_call: TRBV14
cdr3_nt: TGTGCCAGCAGCCAAGATTTGAGGAGCACAGATACGCAGTATTTT
cdr3_aa: CASSQDLRSTDTQYF

d_call: .
clone_size: many
j_call: TRBJ1-6
v_call: TRBV15
cdr3_nt: TGTGCCACCAGAACAGGGCTCTATAATTCACCCCTCCACTTT
cdr3_aa: CATRTGLYNSPLHF

d_call: .
clone_size: many
j_call: TRBJ2-1
v_call: TRBV7-2
cdr3_nt: TGTGCCAGCAGCTTAGAAGGCTTCTCCTACAATGAGCAGTTCTTC
cdr3_aa: CASSLEGFSYNEQFF

d_call: .
clone_size: .
j_call: TRBJ2-3
v_call: TRBV20-1
cdr3_nt: TGCAGTGCTTATGACACAGATACGCAGTATTTT
cdr3_aa: CSAYDTDTQYF

d_call: .
clone_size: many
j_call: TRBJ2-6
v_call: TRBV7-8
cdr3_nt: TGTGCCAGCAGCTCCCTATTACGCTCTGGGGCCAACGTCCTGACTTTC
cdr3_aa: CASSSLLRSGANVLTF

d_call: .
clone_size: many
j_call: TRBJ1-1
v_call: TRBV6-6
cdr3_nt: TGTGCCAGCAGTCCTTTGACAGTCAACACTGAAGCTTTCTTT
cdr3_aa: CASSPLTVNTEAFF

d_call: TRBD2
clone_size: many
j_call: TRBJ2-1
v_call: TRBV10-3
cdr3_nt: TGTGCCATCGGGGGACTAGCGGGAGTAAGGTCTAGCTCCTACAATGAGCAGTTCTTC
cdr3_aa: CAIGGLAGVRSSSYNEQFF

d_call: .
clone_size: many
j_call: TRBJ1-4
v_call: TRBV4-1
cdr3_nt: TGCGCCAGCAGCCGAGGGGATGGGGGAGGTGAAAAACTGTTTTTT
cdr3_aa: CASSRGDGGGEKLFF

d_call: .
clone_size: many
j_call: TRBJ1-6
v_call: TRBV7-2
cdr3_nt: TGTGCCAGCAGCTTATACAGTGATTCACCCCTCCACTTT
cdr3_aa: CASSLYSDSPLHF

d_call: TRBD1
clone_size: many
j_call: TRBJ1-3
v_call: TRBV6-5
cdr3_nt: TGTGCCAGCAGGGGGACAGTTCCCTCTGGAAACACCATATATTTT
cdr3_aa: CASRGTVPSGNTIYF

d_call: TRBD1
clone_size: many
j_call: TRBJ1-1
v_call: TRBV7-3
cdr3_nt: TGTGCCAGCAGTAGGGGACAGAGCACTGAAGCTTTCTTT
cdr3_aa: CASSRGQSTEAFF

d_call: TRBD2
clone_size: .
j_call: TRBJ2-7
v_call: TRBV20-1
cdr3_nt: TGCAGTGCTAGTCTCCGGGGGGGCCGGGAGCAGTACTTC
cdr3_aa: CSASLRGGREQYF

d_call: .
clone_size: many
j_call: TRBJ2-2
v_call: TRBV11-2
cdr3_nt: TGTGCCAGCAGCTCCCACTCCCGGGTTCCCACCGGGGAGCTGTTTTTT
cdr3_aa: CASSSHSRVPTGELFF

d_call: TRBD2
clone_size: .
j_call: TRBJ2-1
v_call: TRBV19
cdr3_nt: TGTGCCAGTCGAATGGCTAGCGGTTACAATGAGCAGTTCTTC
cdr3_aa: CASRMASGYNEQFF

d_call: TRBD2
clone_size: many
j_call: TRBJ2-1
v_call: TRBV4-3
cdr3_nt: TGCGCCAGCAGCCAAGGGGCAGCGGGAAGTTCCAACAATGAGCAGTTCTTC
cdr3_aa: CASSQGAAGSSNNEQFF

d_call: .
clone_size: many
j_call: TRBJ1-1
v_call: TRBV20-1
cdr3_nt: TGCAGTGCTAGAGATGAGTCGAACACTGAAGCTTTCTTT
cdr3_aa: CSARDESNTEAFF

d_call: .
clone_size: many
j_call: TRBJ2-3
v_call: TRBV7-9
cdr3_nt: TGTGCCAGCGGAGGCAGAGTCACAGATACGCAGTATTTT
cdr3_aa: CASGGRVTDTQYF

d_call: TRBD1
clone_size: many
j_call: TRBJ1-1
v_call: TRBV7-3
cdr3_nt: TGTGCCAGCAGCTTGAGGGGGCTGAGCACTGAAGCTTTCTTT
cdr3_aa: CASSLRGLSTEAFF

d_call: TRBD2
clone_size: many
j_call: TRBJ2-2
v_call: TRBV12-3/TRBV12-4
cdr3_nt: TGTGCCAGCAGTCCCTATCCTTCCGGGCGGGAGCTCCCCGGGGAGCTGTTTTTT
cdr3_aa: CASSPYPSGRELPGELFF

d_call: .
clone_size: many
j_call: TRBJ2-1
v_call: TRBV5-1
cdr3_nt: TGCGCCAGCAGTGGGAAGACGATGGACAATGAGCAGTTCTTC
cdr3_aa: CASSGKTMDNEQFF

d_call: .
clone_size: .
j_call: TRBJ2-2
v_call: TRBV10-3
cdr3_nt: TGTGCCATCAGACCGGGACTTGAGGGCACCGGGGAGCTGTTTTTT
cdr3_aa: CAIRPGLEGTGELFF

d_call: TRBD1
clone_size: many
j_call: TRBJ1-1
v_call: TRBV12-3/TRBV12-4
cdr3_nt: TGTGCCAGCAGTACCGCAGGGGGGCCTGAAGCTTTCTTT
cdr3_aa: CASSTAGGPEAFF

d_call: .
clone_size: many
j_call: TRBJ2-5
v_call: TRBV10-3
cdr3_nt: TGTGCCATCAGTGCCCGGGACGAGACCCAGTACTTC
cdr3_aa: CAISARDETQYF

d_call: TRBD2
clone_size: many
j_call: TRBJ2-2
v_call: TRBV4-3
cdr3_nt: TGCGCCAACAGCCAAGACCCTAGCGGGAGTATTAACACCGGGGAGCTGTTTTTT
cdr3_aa: CANSQDPSGSINTGELFF

d_call: .
clone_size: .
j_call: TRBJ2-2
v_call: TRBV5-1
cdr3_nt: TGCGCCAGCAGCCTACTGATGAACACCGGGAAGTTGTTTTTT
cdr3_aa: CASSLLMNTGKLFF

d_call: .
clone_size: many
j_call: TRBJ1-5
v_call: TRBV12-3/TRBV12-4
cdr3_nt: TGTGCCAGCAGTTTCCCAGAAGCTAATCAGCCCCAGCATTTT
cdr3_aa: CASSFPEANQPQHF

d_call: .
clone_size: .
j_call: TRBJ2-2
v_call: TRBV5-1
cdr3_nt: TGCGCCAGCAGCTTCGGGGACTACACCGGGGAGCTGTTTTTT
cdr3_aa: CASSFGDYTGELFF

d_call: .
clone_size: many
j_call: TRBJ2-5
v_call: TRBV20-1
cdr3_nt: TGCAGTGCCAGGCGCCAAGAGACCCAGTACTTC
cdr3_aa: CSARRQETQYF

d_call: .
clone_size: many
j_call: TRBJ1-1
v_call: TRBV4-3
cdr3_nt: TGCGCCAGCAGCCACTCTGTCAAGAACACTGAAGCTTTCTTT
cdr3_aa: CASSHSVKNTEAFF

d_call: TRBD1
clone_size: .
j_call: TRBJ2-7
v_call: TRBV6-5
cdr3_nt: TGTGCCAGCAGTTACGACAGGGCCTACGAGCAGTACTTC
cdr3_aa: CASSYDRAYEQYF

d_call: .
clone_size: many
j_call: TRBJ1-2
v_call: TRBV7-2
cdr3_nt: TGTGCTTCGGCCCGCCAGGGAACGGACTATGGCTACACCTTC
cdr3_aa: CASARQGTDYGYTF

d_call: .
clone_size: many
j_call: TRBJ2-7
v_call: TRBV3-1
cdr3_nt: TGTGCCAGCAGCGAGGGACTTTTGCTAGAGCAGTACTTC
cdr3_aa: CASSEGLLLEQYF

d_call: .
clone_size: many
j_call: TRBJ2-7
v_call: TRBV24-1
cdr3_nt: TGTGCCACCAGTGATGCGGGAAGGCAGTACTTC
cdr3_aa: CATSDAGRQYF

d_call: .
clone_size: many
j_call: TRBJ2-2
v_call: TRBV20-1
cdr3_nt: TGCAGTGTACTAGCGAACACCGGGGAGCTGTTTTTT
cdr3_aa: CSVLANTGELFF

d_call: TRBD1
clone_size: many
j_call: TRBJ1-1
v_call: TRBV29-1
cdr3_nt: TGCAGCTCATGGGGACAGGGAAGCACTGAAGCTTTCTTT
cdr3_aa: CSSWGQGSTEAFF

d_call: .
clone_size: few
j_call: TRBJ2-7
v_call: TRBV7-2
cdr3_nt: TGTGCCAGCACCCTGGGACGGGGTCCCAACGAGCAGTACTTC
cdr3_aa: CASTLGRGPNEQYF

d_call: .
clone_size: many
j_call: TRBJ1-4
v_call: TRBV2
cdr3_nt: TGTGCCAGCAGCCGTGAAGGGGTGGCTGAAAAACTGTTTTTT
cdr3_aa: CASSREGVAEKLFF

d_call: .
clone_size: many
j_call: TRBJ2-7
v_call: TRBV7-2
cdr3_nt: TGTGCCAGCAGCTTAGTGGTCAGTTCCTACGAGCAGTACTTC
cdr3_aa: CASSLVVSSYEQYF

d_call: .
clone_size: many
j_call: TRBJ2-2
v_call: TRBV12-3/TRBV12-4
cdr3_nt: TGTGCCAGCAGTTTACGAGTTCTGGGGAAGGGGGCCGGGGAGCTGTTTTTT
cdr3_aa: CASSLRVLGKGAGELFF

d_call: .
clone_size: many
j_call: TRBJ2-3
v_call: TRBV7-8
cdr3_nt: TGTGCCAGCAGCCCAACCCTAGGGGGACAGCAGTATTTT
cdr3_aa: CASSPTLGGQQYF

d_call: TRBD1
clone_size: many
j_call: TRBJ1-1
v_call: TRBV29-1
cdr3_nt: TGCAGCGTGATGACAGGGGGCACTGAAGCTTTCTTT
cdr3_aa: CSVMTGGTEAFF